These T cell receptor beta chains were read from a single sample in a study of OX40 agonist ivuxolimab in advanced cancers. The method was immunoSEQ multiplex PCR; TCRdb's version includes in-frame clones alone and lacks a portion of them. The sample yields approximately 67,000 clones, roughly four fifths seen once. This specimen consisted of CD4+ or CD8+ T cells sorted from blood, obtained in a trial of the OX40 agonist ivuxolimab. The receptor set was obtained from an adult with an advanced solid tumor such as melanoma, head and neck, liver or kidney cancer. The CDR3 runs from the conserved cysteine through the conserved F or W.

v_call: TRBV2
j_call: TRBJ1-5
cdr3_aa: CASTSGLGQPQHF

v_call: TRBV9
j_call: TRBJ1-1
cdr3_aa: CASSVGGANTEAFF

v_call: TRBV19
j_call: TRBJ1-1
cdr3_aa: CASSIGGGRTEAFF

v_call: TRBV19
j_call: TRBJ1-5
cdr3_aa: CASSGTGRNQPQHF

v_call: TRBV29-1
j_call: TRBJ2-7
cdr3_aa: CAGAGGTSGPTYEQYF

v_call: TRBV25-1
j_call: TRBJ2-5
cdr3_aa: CASSEWGHQETQYF

v_call: TRBV7-2
j_call: TRBJ2-3
cdr3_aa: CASSRGLAGGPDTQYF

v_call: TRBV11-3
j_call: TRBJ2-2
cdr3_aa: CASSPSGIGTGELFF

v_call: TRBV7-2
j_call: TRBJ2-7
cdr3_aa: CASSRLTSGTYEQYF

v_call: TRBV2
j_call: TRBJ2-3
cdr3_aa: CASRSTSGSADTQYF

v_call: TRBV28
j_call: TRBJ2-3
cdr3_aa: CASTPSGKTDTQYF

v_call: TRBV27
j_call: TRBJ2-3
cdr3_aa: CASSLIPDTDTQYF

v_call: TRBV5-4
j_call: TRBJ1-1
cdr3_aa: CASSRGQGGTEAFF

v_call: TRBV11-3
j_call: TRBJ1-2
cdr3_aa: CASSPDPFLVDGYTF

v_call: TRBV5-6
j_call: TRBJ2-2
cdr3_aa: CASSSRGWTGVIDGELFF

v_call: TRBV28
j_call: TRBJ2-1
cdr3_aa: CASRPGSLREEYEQFF

v_call: TRBV28
j_call: TRBJ1-2
cdr3_aa: CASKTGTSNYGYTF

v_call: TRBV29-1
j_call: TRBJ1-5
cdr3_aa: CSVLISGESNQPQHF

v_call: TRBV6-1
j_call: TRBJ1-5
cdr3_aa: CASSVDRGQQPQHF

v_call: TRBV5-6
j_call: TRBJ2-7
cdr3_aa: CASRPTGSDEQYF

v_call: TRBV15
j_call: TRBJ2-5
cdr3_aa: CATSFSSFQETQYF

v_call: TRBV7-2
j_call: TRBJ2-3
cdr3_aa: CASSPGLSTDTQYF

v_call: TRBV30
j_call: TRBJ2-2
cdr3_aa: CAWMTGTGVFGRRSGELFF

v_call: TRBV5-1
j_call: TRBJ1-1
cdr3_aa: CASSLRPNTEAFF

v_call: TRBV7-9
j_call: TRBJ2-5
cdr3_aa: CASSPKGTLQETQYF

v_call: TRBV29-1
j_call: TRBJ2-5
cdr3_aa: CSVVGDRGQETQYF

v_call: TRBV19
j_call: TRBJ1-5
cdr3_aa: CASSMYRGQSNQPQHF

v_call: TRBV21-1
j_call: TRBJ2-1
cdr3_aa: CASSKARAGGGNEQFF